This T cell receptor beta chain appears in the sequencing data of a study of blood T cell repertoires in COVID-19 (dated by TCRdb to about 2020). For the study in its entirety: The collaborator samples originated in the United States, Italy and Spain and spanned the acute and convalescent phases of COVID-19. The prospective study material was composed of cDNA or gDNA derived from T cells, B-cell-depleted T cells, or PBMCs. Deeply sampled blood TCRbeta repertoires from subjects exposed to, actively infected with, or recovered from COVID-19 were included in the dataset. The repertoires were released in a freely available public database intended as a resource for research on the immune response to SARS-CoV-2. The samples were drawn from two sources: the first 160 participants of the ongoing ImmuneRACE study, and 1,000 to 1,500 subjects contributed by 6 global collaborators. Nearly every sample came with metadata listing a de-identified subject ID, COVID-19 status, age in years and sex. Where available, HLA class I and class II types were obtained from metadata supplied by the sample provider rather than from assay-based typing.

As to this clone: Its antigen remains unidentified. Within one base of it there is no much larger clone, and no base qualities were kept.

TCRbeta CDR3 regions were amplified from genomic DNA by means of the immunoSEQ Assay, a bias-controlled multiplex PCR. Per the original workflow: Nucleated cell counts per sample were estimated from amplification of reference gene primers within the assay. To quantify the absolute abundance of each unique TCRbeta CDR3 rearrangement, sequence reads were collapsed and filtered. For each sample, productive Simpson clonality was calculated by taking the square root of Simpson's diversity index across productive rearrangements. TCRdb's version of the immuneACCESS table is confined to in-frame rearrangements and falls short of the full clone set. An unresolved V gene accounts for under half of the shortfall where checked; the remainder is of unknown origin. V and J calls and clone size are as listed in that table; D and trimming were resolved from the DNA. This sample has around 58,000 clones in its table, and approximately 87% of those were observed once. The ten largest make up approximately 5% of the sample.

Overall results and qualifications from the work: How much clinical and demographic metadata was included differed by source and by participant, and the metadata was provided uncurated.

The collaborating institutions used their own protocols to collect whole blood in K2EDTA tubes. For TCRbeta analysis, collaborators shipped samples as frozen whole blood, isolated PBMCs, or DNA extracted from either of those sample types. This clonotype originated in a human donor in a cohort sampled during active COVID-19. The material sequenced was peripheral blood.

CDR3 loop: CASGTTGDTGELFF. Read as DNA, the sequence is TGTGCCAGCGGAACTACAGGAGACACCGGGGAGCTGTTTTTT. This chain is built from TRBV4-2 and TRBJ2-2; the best D guess is TRBD1, with 5 bases matching. From a lookup of the germline V gene, CDR1 and CDR2 are LGHNA and YNFKEQ. The CDR3 runs 14 amino acids, cysteine and phenylalanine included. CDR3 DNA is the only sequence kept; it has 42 bases, read in frame from the first base. V is pared back by 8 bases and J by 3 bases, with 13 bases lying between the germline termini.